This T cell receptor beta chain was sequenced in a study of beta chain features in type 1 diabetes. Whole-study results and caveats: Overrepresentation of cells with high TCR expression could result from cDNA sequencing. Whether TCRB rearrangement is influenced by HLA type was left unresolved in this analysis.

The CDR3 covers 14 residues. Germline V gene data show CDR1 as SGHTA and CDR2 as FQGNSA. Germline trimming cut 4 bases from V and 2 bases from J; bases unmatched to any gene: 3. Via CD45RO/CCR7/CD25/CD127/CD95/CD27, cells of the CD4+ naive, central memory, regulatory and stem cell-like memory subsets were sorted. Each sorted population was over 95% pure. The sequenced template was cDNA made from the entire isolated RNA. Generated by immunoSEQ multiplex PCR, the TCRdb table keeps only in-frame clones and is missing some. Seen here are about 900,000 clones, under 20% observed once, and the top ten hold about 0.02%. This clone showed up just a few times. Its antigen remains unidentified.

The specimen sequenced was naive CD4+ T cells from blood. This clonotype was sampled from a woman aged 18-29 years in good health. J is TRBJ2-5 and V is TRBV7-2, with 8 bases matching TRBD1. This CDR3 is CASSWTGMQETQYF. The CDR3 region has the DNA TGTGCCAGCAGCTGGACAGGGATGCAAGAGACCCAGTACTTC.